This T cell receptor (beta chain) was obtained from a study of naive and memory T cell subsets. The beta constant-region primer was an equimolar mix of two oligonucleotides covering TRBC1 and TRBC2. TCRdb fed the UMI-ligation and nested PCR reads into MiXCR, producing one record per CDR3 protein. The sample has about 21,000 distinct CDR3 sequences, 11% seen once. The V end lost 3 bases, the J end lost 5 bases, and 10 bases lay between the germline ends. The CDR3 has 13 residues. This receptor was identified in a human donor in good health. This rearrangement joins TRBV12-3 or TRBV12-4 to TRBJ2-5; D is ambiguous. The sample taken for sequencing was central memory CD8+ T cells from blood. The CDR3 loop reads CASSFSLIETQYF. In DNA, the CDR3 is TGTGCCAGCAGTTTTTCCCTCATCGAGACCCAGTACTTC.